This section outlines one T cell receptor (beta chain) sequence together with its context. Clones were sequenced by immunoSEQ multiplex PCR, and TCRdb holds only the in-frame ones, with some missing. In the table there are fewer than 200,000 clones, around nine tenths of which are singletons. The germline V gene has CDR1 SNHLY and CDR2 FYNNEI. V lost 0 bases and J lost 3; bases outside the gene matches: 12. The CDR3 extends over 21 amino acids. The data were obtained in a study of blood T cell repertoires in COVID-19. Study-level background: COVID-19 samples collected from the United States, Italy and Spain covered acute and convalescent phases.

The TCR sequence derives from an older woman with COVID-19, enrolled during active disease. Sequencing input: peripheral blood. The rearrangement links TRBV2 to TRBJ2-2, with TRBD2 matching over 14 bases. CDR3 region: CASSEAPGLAGERRYTGELFF. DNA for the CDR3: TGTGCCAGCAGTGAAGCACCGGGACTAGCGGGAGAACGACGGTACACCGGGGAGCTGTTTTTT.